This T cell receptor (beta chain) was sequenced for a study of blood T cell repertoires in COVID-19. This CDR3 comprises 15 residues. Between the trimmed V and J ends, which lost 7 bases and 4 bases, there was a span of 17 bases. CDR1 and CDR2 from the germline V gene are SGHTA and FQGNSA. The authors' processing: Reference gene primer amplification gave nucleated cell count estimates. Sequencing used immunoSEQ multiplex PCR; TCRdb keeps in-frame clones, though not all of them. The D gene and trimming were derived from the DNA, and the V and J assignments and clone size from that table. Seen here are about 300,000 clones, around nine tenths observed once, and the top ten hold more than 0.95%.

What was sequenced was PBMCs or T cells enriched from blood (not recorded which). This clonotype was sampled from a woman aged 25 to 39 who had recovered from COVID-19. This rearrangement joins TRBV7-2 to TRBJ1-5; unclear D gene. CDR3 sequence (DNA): TGTGCCAGCACCCTCGACCCTTCAGGTAATCAGCCCCAGCATTTT. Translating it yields CASTLDPSGNQPQHF.